The 17 T cell receptor beta chains given below trace back to one sample, sequenced in a study of cytomegalovirus exposure and HLA in healthy donors. It was with 60 Vbeta and 13 Jbeta primers that the PCR ran. The table came from immunoSEQ multiplex PCR; TCRdb's copy has only in-frame clones and leaves some out. The sample yields hundreds of thousands of clones, 75% to 90% seen once. The sample taken for sequencing was PBMCs. The receptors derive from a boy younger than 10 in good health and CMV-seronegative.

The chain's CDR3 is CASSFLALSETQYF. The CDR3 region has the DNA TGTGCCAGTAGTTTCCTAGCCTTGAGCGAGACCCAGTACTTC. V is TRBV19 and J is TRBJ2-5; a weak D match, TRBD2 (5 bases). This CDR3 is 14 amino acids long. The V gene lost 5 bases and the J gene lost 5 bases, with 15 bases spanning the gap. CDR1 is LNHDA, CDR2 SQIVND, per germline (reference sequence). Full variable domain (outside the CDR3, taken from reference TRBV19 and TRBJ2-5): DGGITQSPKYLFRKEGQNVTLSCEQNLNHDAMYWYRQDPGQGLRLIYYSQIVNDFQKGDIAEGYSVSREKKESFPLTVTSAQKNPTAFYLCASSFLALSETQYFGPGTRLLVL.

V and J are TRBV7-6 and TRBJ2-1, with 8 bases that match TRBD1. The CDR3 has 14 residues. The germline V gene encodes CDR1 SGHVS and CDR2 FNYEAQ. Unmatched junction bases numbered 4, after V lost 1 base and J lost 8 bases. The CDR3 region is CASSLVLRGHEQFF. The CDR3, as DNA: TGTGCCAGCAGCTTAGTCCTCAGGGGGCATGAGCAGTTCTTC.

The gene calls are TRBV7-2 and TRBJ2-7, with TRBD2 identical over 9 bases. Trimming took 1 base from V and 4 from J; bases not matched to a gene: 5. The CDR3 sequence is 15 residues long. Per germline, CDR1 SGHTA and CDR2 FQGNSA. The CDR3 is CASSLVAGGQYEQYF. The CDR3 bases are TGTGCCAGCAGCTTAGTTGCGGGGGGGCAGTACGAGCAGTACTTC. Filled out from reference TRBV7-2 and TRBJ2-7, the complete variable domain reads GAGVSQSPSNKVTEKGKDVELRCDPISGHTALYWYRQSLGQGLEFLIYFQGNSAPDKSGLPSDRFSAERTGGSVSTLTIQRTQQEDSAVYLCASSLVAGGQYEQYFGPGTRLTVT.

The gene calls are TRBV11-2 and TRBJ2-1, with a tentative D call TRBD1 (5 bases). The V and J ends lost 3 bases and 13 bases respectively, with 13 bases between them. CDR3 size: 12 residues. Germline V gives CDR1 SGHAT, CDR2 FQNNGV. The CDR3 DNA follows: TGTGCCAGCAGCTTCCGACAGCCCAACCAGTTCTTC. As protein: CASSFRQPNQFF.

The chain links TRBV15 to TRBJ2-5; D is perhaps TRBD2 (7 bases). The ends were cut back, 10 bases at V and 5 bases at J, with 17 bases in the middle. Germline CDR1 is LNHNV and CDR2 is YYDKDF (reference sequence). This CDR3 contains 13 residues. DNA of the CDR3: TGTGCCATCGGGGGGCTCCGGGGGGAGACCCAGTACTTC. Translating gives CAIGGLRGETQYF.

The table lists this clone with a count of one. The chain uses TRBV5-6 and TRBJ2-6, with D perhaps matching TRBD1 (7 bases). V shed 4 bases and J shed 10 bases, with 15 bases lying between them. CDR3 length equals 14 residues. Germline CDR1 is SGHDT and CDR2 is YYEEEE. DNA for the CDR3: TGTGCCAGCAGCGGGGGGACAGTAGCTAACGTCCTGACTTTC. This encodes CASSGGTVANVLTF.

V is TRBV6-5 and J is TRBJ1-1; D is unresolved. The CDR3 consists of 13 residues. CDR1 and CDR2 (germline): MNHEY, SVGAGI. The V gene lost 6 bases and the J gene lost 0 bases, with 8 bases spanning the gap. The CDR3 sequence: CASSEWLNTEAFF. CDR3 nucleotides: TGTGCCAGCAGCGAGTGGTTGAACACTGAAGCTTTCTTT.

The J gene is TRBJ2-5, the V gene TRBV21-1; the D call TRBD1 from the table was never checked on the DNA. TRBV21-1 is tagged as a pseudogene. The CDR3 length is 15 residues. The CDR3 loop is CASSKDRRGEETQYF. Written as DNA, the CDR3 is TGTGCCAGCAGCAAAGATCGTAGGGGCGAAGAGACCCAGTACTTC.

The chain recombines TRBV9 with TRBJ2-2, with TRBD1 identical over 12 bases. The CDR3 has 16 residues. V gave up 4 bases and J gave up 7 bases; unmatched junction bases: 8. Germline V gene data show CDR1 as SGDLS and CDR2 as YYNGEE. The CDR3 coding sequence is TGTGCCAGCAGCCTCACCGGGACAGGGGGCGGCGGGGAGCTGTTTTTT. Amino acid sequence: CASSLTGTGGGGELFF. The full variable domain, in which reference TRBV9 and TRBJ2-2 provide the parts outside the CDR3, is DSGVTQTPKHLITATGQRVTLRCSPRSGDLSVYWYQQSLDQGLQFLIQYYNGEERAKGNILERFSAQQFPDLHSELNLSSLELGDSALYFCASSLTGTGGGGELFFGEGSRLTVL.

This chain links TRBV10-1 with TRBJ2-3, with TRBD1 matching 10 bases. V shed 2 bases and J 1 base; nucleotides not matched to a gene: 0. The CDR3 covers 15 residues. In germline, CDR1 is WNHNN, CDR2 SYGVQD (reference sequence). The CDR3 sequence is CASSEGTGGTDTQYF. The CDR3 nucleotides are TGCGCCAGCAGTGAGGGGACAGGGGGCACAGATACGCAGTATTTT.

This chain connects TRBV30 to TRBJ2-7; D is undetermined. V was pared by 2 bases and J by 5 bases, with 7 bases between. The CDR3 spans 11 residues. CDR1 and CDR2 (germline): GTSNPN, SVGIG (reference sequence). Here the CDR3 DNA reads TGTGCCTGGAGTCGACTTAACGAGCAGTACTTC. Its protein is CAWSRLNEQYF.

The rearrangement links TRBV10-3 to TRBJ2-1; 11 nucleotides match TRBD2. The CDR3 sequence is 13 residues long. Trimming cost V 11 bases and J 6 bases; bases outside gene matches: 6. Germline V lookup: CDR1 ENHRY, CDR2 SYGVKD. The CDR3 loop reads CASGTSGSNEQFF. DNA of the CDR3: TGTGCCTCAGGTACTAGCGGGAGCAATGAGCAGTTCTTC.

The CDR3 is CASSGGSGVYTDTQYF. In nucleotides, the CDR3 is TGCGCCAGCAGTGGGGGTAGCGGGGTGTACACAGATACGCAGTATTTT. This chain uses TRBV10-2 with TRBJ2-3; 8 bases map to TRBD2. This CDR3 spans 16 amino acids. The junction had 8 bases not matched to a gene; V was cut back by 4 bases and J by 2 bases. Germline V gives CDR1 WSHSY, CDR2 SAAADI.

This chain uses TRBV7-2 with TRBJ2-1; 14 positions match TRBD2. The CDR3 runs 17 residues. Germline assignment: CDR1 SGHTA and CDR2 FQGNSA. With V trimmed by 1 base and J by 7 bases, 6 bases remained unmatched. CDR3 nucleotides: TGTGCCAGCAGCTTAGGACTAGCGGGGGGGTACAAAAATGAGCAGTTCTTC. Its protein is CASSLGLAGGYKNEQFF.

V gene TRBV7-9 combines with J gene TRBJ2-3; TRBD1 is a possible D gene (5 bases). The length of the CDR3 is 16 residues. Germline CDR1 is SEHNR and CDR2 is FQNEAQ (reference sequence). V lost 5 bases and J 3 bases, leaving 18 bases between the germline ends. The CDR3 region is CASSPRAISGTDTQYF. The DNA for the CDR3 is TGTGCCAGCAGCCCCAGGGCGATTTCAGGGACAGATACGCAGTATTTT.

The chain couples TRBV6-1 to TRBJ1-3; perhaps TRBD1 as D (6 bases). Germline CDR1 is MNHNS and CDR2 is SASEGT. Trimming took 0 bases from V and 4 from J, leaving 10 bases between them. This CDR3 has 15 amino acids. The CDR3 spells CASSEAGGLGNTIYF. The CDR3 nucleotides read TGTGCCAGCAGTGAAGCGGGGGGGCTCGGAAACACCATATATTTT.

J is TRBJ2-3 and V is TRBV4-1, with 9 bases identical to TRBD2. The CDR3 length is 14 residues. Trimming removed 4 bases from V and 1 base from J; junction bases left unmatched: 0. Germline CDR1 MGHRA, CDR2 YSYEKL. CDR3 sequence (DNA): TGCGCCAGCAGCCGGACTAGCGGCACAGATACGCAGTATTTT. Encoded protein: CASSRTSGTDTQYF.